The sequence of this T cell receptor beta chain was determined in a study of blood T cell repertoires in COVID-19. Study context: Material from acute and convalescent COVID-19 was sourced from the United States, Italy and Spain. T cells, B-cell-depleted T cells, or PBMCs provided the cDNA or gDNA that served as material.

For this clone: Compared with germline, one end of the junction differs, possibly owing to a read error.

In the original processing: Reference gene primers were amplified, and this amplification served to estimate nucleated cell counts. The method was immunoSEQ multiplex PCR; TCRdb's version includes in-frame clones alone and lacks a portion of them. The V and J calls and the clone size are those of that table, but D and trimming were determined from the DNA. The sample includes around 80,000 clones, about 91% of them seen just once. The CDR3 is 16 residues long. CDR1 and CDR2 (germline): SSHAT, FNYEAQ (reference sequence). The sequence was obtained from a woman older than 75 with acute or convalescent COVID-19. The sample consisted of peripheral blood. This chain links TRBV7-7 with TRBJ2-5; possibly TRBD2 for D (6 bases). The CDR3, as DNA: TGTGCTAGCAGCCTAAGGCCGGGGGTTCAACAAGAGACCCAGTACTTC. Translation gives CASSLRPGVQQETQYF.